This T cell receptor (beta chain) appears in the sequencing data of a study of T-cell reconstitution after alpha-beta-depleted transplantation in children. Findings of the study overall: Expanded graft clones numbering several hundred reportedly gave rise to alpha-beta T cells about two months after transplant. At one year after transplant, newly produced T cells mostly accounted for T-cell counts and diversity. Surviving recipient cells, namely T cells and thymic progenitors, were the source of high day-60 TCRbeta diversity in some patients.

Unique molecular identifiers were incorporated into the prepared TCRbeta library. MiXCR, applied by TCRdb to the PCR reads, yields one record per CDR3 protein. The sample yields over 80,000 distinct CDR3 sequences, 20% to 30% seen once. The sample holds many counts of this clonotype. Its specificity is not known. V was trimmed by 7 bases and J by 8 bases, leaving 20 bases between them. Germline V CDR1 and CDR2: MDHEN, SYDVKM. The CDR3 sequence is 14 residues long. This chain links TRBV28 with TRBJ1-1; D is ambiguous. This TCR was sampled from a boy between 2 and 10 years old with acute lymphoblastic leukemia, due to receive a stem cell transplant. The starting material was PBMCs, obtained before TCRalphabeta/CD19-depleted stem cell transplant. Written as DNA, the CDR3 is TGTGCCAGCACCGCCTCCGGTGTAGGCCCCGAAGCTTTCTTT. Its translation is CASTASGVGPEAFF.